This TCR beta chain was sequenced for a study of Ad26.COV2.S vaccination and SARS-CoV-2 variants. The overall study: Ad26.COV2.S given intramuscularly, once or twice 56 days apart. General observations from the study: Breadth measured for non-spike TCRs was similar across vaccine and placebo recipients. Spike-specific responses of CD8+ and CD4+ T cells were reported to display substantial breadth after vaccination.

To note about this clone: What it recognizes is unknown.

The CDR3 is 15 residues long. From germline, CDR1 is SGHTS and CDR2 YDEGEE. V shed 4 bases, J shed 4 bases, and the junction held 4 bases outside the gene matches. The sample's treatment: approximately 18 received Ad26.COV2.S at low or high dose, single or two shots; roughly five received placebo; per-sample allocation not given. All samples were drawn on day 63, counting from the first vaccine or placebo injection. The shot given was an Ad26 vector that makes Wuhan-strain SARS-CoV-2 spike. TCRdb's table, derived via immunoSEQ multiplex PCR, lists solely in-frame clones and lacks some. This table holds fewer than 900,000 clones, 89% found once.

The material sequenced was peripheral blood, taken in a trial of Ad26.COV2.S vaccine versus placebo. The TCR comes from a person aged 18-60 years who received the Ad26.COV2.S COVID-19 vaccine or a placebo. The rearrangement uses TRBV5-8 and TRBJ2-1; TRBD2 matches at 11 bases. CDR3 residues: CASSTGTSGYNEQFF. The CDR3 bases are TGTGCCAGCAGCACCGGGACTAGCGGTTACAATGAGCAGTTCTTC.